A single sample is the source of the 27 T cell receptor beta chains below, sequenced in a study of post-analysis software for immune sequencing data. General study results and limits: Higher frequency in patients than in controls was seen for roughly five TRBV segments, with TRBV5-6, TRBV5-1 and TRBV20-1 among them.

Unique molecular identifiers tagged the TCR beta cDNA libraries. A single record per CDR3 protein comes from TCRdb applying MiXCR to the PCR reads. The sample has about 760,000 distinct CDR3 sequences; 30% are singletons. Their recognized antigens are unknown. The source material was blood. The receptors stem from a girl between 10 and 17 years old with multiple sclerosis.

The chain employs TRBV18 and TRBJ2-1; 10 bases align to TRBD1. Trimming at V came to 3 bases and at J to 13 bases, leaving 12 bases not matched to a gene. The CDR3 runs 15 residues. Germline-derived CDR1 and CDR2 are KGHSH and LQKENI. The CDR3 nucleotides are TGTGCCAGCTCACCGACCGGGACAGGGGTGCTGGCCCAGTTCTTC. This translates into CASSPTGTGVLAQFF.

This chain connects TRBV28 to TRBJ2-3, with D possibly TRBD1 on 5 matching bases. From germline, CDR1 is MDHEN and CDR2 SYDVKM. The CDR3 spans 13 residues. Trimming stripped 6 bases from V and 9 bases from J, with 16 bases between. This CDR3 reads CASSRDGHRTQYF. CDR3 DNA sequence: TGTGCCAGCAGCCGCGATGGACACAGAACGCAGTATTTT.

At least ten counts were recorded for this clonotype. The chain has TRBV6-1 and TRBJ1-2, with D hard to call. V gave up 0 bases and J gave up 4 bases, with 15 bases separating them. The CDR3 is 16 amino acids. Per the germline V gene, CDR1 is MNHNS and CDR2 is SASEGT. CDR3 nucleotide sequence: TGTGCCAGCAGTGAAGCATCTTTCGGGAGTACCTATGGCTACACCTTC. This gives the protein CASSEASFGSTYGYTF.

The chain couples TRBV20-1 to TRBJ2-4; 11 bases line up with TRBD1. The CDR3 totals 15 residues. Germline loops: CDR1 DFQATT, CDR2 SNEGSKA (reference sequence). Trimming took 4 bases from V and 3 from J; bases not matched to a gene: 5. The CDR3 spells CSAMGQGDVKNIQYF. The CDR3 bases are TGCAGTGCTATGGGACAGGGGGACGTCAAAAACATTCAGTACTTC.

The chain has TRBV5-1 and TRBJ2-7; perhaps TRBD1 as D (7 bases). CDR1 and CDR2 from the germline V gene are SGHRS and YFSETQ. V was pared by 0 bases and J by 7 bases, with 20 bases between. This CDR3 region has 16 residues. The CDR3 bases are TGCGCCAGCAGCTTGGCCGGGGCGGGACAGACCGGGGAGCAGTACTTC. Its translation: CASSLAGAGQTGEQYF.

This clonotype has only a few counts. The chain recombines TRBV24-1 with TRBJ2-3; TRBD2 matches at 11 bases. CDR1 is KGHDR, CDR2 SFDVKD, per germline. The trim removed 2 bases at V and 3 bases at J, leaving 6 bases unmatched. CDR3 length: 17 residues. The CDR3 DNA reads as TGTGCCACCAGTGATTGGCTAGCGGGAGGATCTACAGATACGCAGTATTTT. This gives the protein CATSDWLAGGSTDTQYF.

This sequence joins TRBV20-1 and TRBJ2-1; 8 nucleotides match TRBD2. With 3 bases clipped from V and 7 bases from J, the junction kept 11 bases outside the gene matches. The length of the CDR3 is 15 residues. Germline assignment: CDR1 DFQATT and CDR2 SNEGSKA (reference sequence). This chain's CDR3 is CSARTGITSGNEQFF. CDR3 coding DNA: TGCAGTGCTAGGACGGGTATTACTAGCGGAAATGAGCAGTTCTTC.

This clonotype has more than one count but fewer than ten. This sequence joins TRBV7-2 and TRBJ2-3; 8 positions match TRBD2. Trimming took 4 bases from V and 1 from J; bases not matched to a gene: 10. CDR1 and CDR2 from the germline V gene are SGHTA and FQGNSA. This CDR3 has 17 amino acids. CDR3 residues: CASSSRAGRAGTDTQYF. CDR3 DNA sequence: TGTGCCAGCAGCTCCCGGGCCGGGAGGGCCGGCACAGATACGCAGTATTTT. The variable domain in full, completed from reference TRBV7-2 and TRBJ2-3, reads GAGVSQSPSNKVTEKGKDVELRCDPISGHTALYWYRQSLGQGLEFLIYFQGNSAPDKSGLPSDRFSAERTGGSVSTLTIQRTQQEDSAVYLCASSSRAGRAGTDTQYFGPGTRLTVL.

The genes are TRBV12-3 or TRBV12-4 and TRBJ1-5; the D gene is possibly TRBD1 (6 bases). The CDR3 sequence is 14 residues long. The V gene lost 7 bases and the J gene lost 4 bases, with 14 bases spanning the gap. CDR3 DNA: TGTGCCAGCAATACCGACAGGAGGAATCAGCCCCAGCATTTT. This translates into CASNTDRRNQPQHF.

The J gene is TRBJ2-5, the V gene TRBV7-2, with D maybe TRBD2 (6 bases). Trimming removed 1 base at V and 6 bases at J, with 15 bases between. The CDR3 sequence is 15 residues long. Germline V CDR1 and CDR2: SGHTA, FQGNSA. The CDR3 region is CASSLVPGGAKTQYF. For the CDR3, the DNA is TGTGCCAGCAGCTTAGTCCCTGGCGGGGCCAAGACCCAGTACTTC.

This clonotype was found many times. V gene TRBV20-1 combines with J gene TRBJ1-4; D gene ambiguous. Germline CDR1 reads DFQATT; CDR2 reads SNEGSKA (reference sequence). Trimming cost V 5 bases and J 1 base, with 5 bases left between them. CDR3 length equals 12 residues. CDR3 sequence (DNA): TGCAGTGCTTCGAGAACTAATGAAAAACTGTTTTTT. It translates to CSASRTNEKLFF.

A few counts support this clonotype. The rearrangement joins TRBV28 to TRBJ1-1; D is possibly TRBD1 (5 bases). CDR1 is MDHEN and CDR2 is SYDVKM in the germline V gene. V lost 2 bases, J lost 11 bases, and 18 bases lay in between. The CDR3 has 14 residues. CDR3 region: CASSLPIPVGRAFF. The CDR3 coding sequence is TGTGCCAGCAGTTTACCCATTCCAGTGGGACGGGCTTTCTTT.

This clonotype was counted many times. The V and J genes are TRBV29-1 and TRBJ1-2; 10 nucleotides line up with TRBD1. CDR1 and CDR2 (germline): SQVTM, ANQGSEA. This CDR3 spans 14 amino acids. The trim removed 7 bases at V and 4 bases at J, leaving 9 bases unmatched. In DNA, the CDR3 is TGCAGCGCCTCGACAGGGGGCAGGATCTATGGCTACACCTTC. This gives the protein CSASTGGRIYGYTF.

This rearrangement joins TRBV7-2 to TRBJ2-7, with D unresolved. The CDR3 spans 14 residues. The germline V gene encodes CDR1 SGHTA and CDR2 FQGNSA. Between the trimmed V and J ends, which lost 7 bases and 0 bases, there was a span of 13 bases. In DNA form, the CDR3 reads TGTGCCAGCAACAAGGAGATTAACTCCTACGAGCAGTACTTC. Translation: CASNKEINSYEQYF. Based on the CDR3 plus reference TRBV7-2 and TRBJ2-7, the full variable domain is GAGVSQSPSNKVTEKGKDVELRCDPISGHTALYWYRQSLGQGLEFLIYFQGNSAPDKSGLPSDRFSAERTGGSVSTLTIQRTQQEDSAVYLCASNKEINSYEQYFGPGTRLTVT.

This clonotype was observed a few times. The chain uses TRBV5-4 and TRBJ1-2; D remains ambiguous. The CDR3 loop spans 14 amino acids. Germline V gene sequence: CDR1 SGHNT, CDR2 YYREEE (reference sequence). Trimming removed 1 base at V and 3 bases at J, with 10 bases between. The CDR3, as DNA: TGTGCCAGCAGCTTGTCCCCATACGACTATGGCTACACCTTC. Translated: CASSLSPYDYGYTF.

Only a few counts were recorded for this clonotype. J is TRBJ2-7 and V is TRBV11-2, with D tentatively TRBD1 (6 bases). Germline loops: CDR1 SGHAT, CDR2 FQNNGV. The CDR3 is made up of 15 amino acids. Between the trimmed V and J ends, which lost 5 bases and 4 bases, there was a span of 18 bases. The CDR3 region is CASSAALQGSYEQYF. The CDR3 DNA is TGTGCCAGCAGCGCAGCCCTACAGGGTTCGTACGAGCAGTACTTC. The full variable domain, in which reference TRBV11-2 and TRBJ2-7 provide the parts outside the CDR3, is EAGVAQSPRYKIIEKRQSVAFWCNPISGHATLYWYQQILGQGPKLLIQFQNNGVVDDSQLPKDRFSAERLKGVDSTLKIQPAKLEDSAVYLCASSAALQGSYEQYFGPGTRLTVT.

The chain has TRBV10-2 and TRBJ1-1; D unresolved. Germline lookup yields CDR1 WSHSY and CDR2 SAAADI. The CDR3 consists of 14 residues. Trimming cost V 6 bases and J 1 base, with 12 bases left between them. CDR3 nucleotide sequence: TGCGCCAGCAGGGTGACTGCCGAGAACACTGAAGCTTTCTTT. It translates to CASRVTAENTEAFF.

V is TRBV5-1 and J is TRBJ1-1, with D perhaps matching TRBD1 (5 bases). The CDR3 spans 16 residues. With 7 bases removed from V and 4 bases from J, the gap between germline ends came to 23 bases. CDR1 and CDR2 from the germline V gene are SGHRS and YFSETQ. As DNA, the CDR3 is TGCGCCAGCGACTACGGATCGGGGACGCGGAGCACTGAAGCTTTCTTT. Encoded protein: CASDYGSGTRSTEAFF.

The sample holds many counts of this clonotype. This rearrangement joins TRBV7-2 to TRBJ2-5; no clear D gene. V lost 2 bases to trimming and J lost 5 bases, with 12 bases between them. The CDR3 sequence is 14 residues long. Germline V CDR1 and CDR2: SGHTA, FQGNSA. The CDR3 bases are TGTGCCAGCAGCTTATTCCAGGTGCGGGAGACCCAGTACTTC. Its protein product is CASSLFQVRETQYF.

This rearrangement joins TRBV6-2 or TRBV6-3 to TRBJ2-7, with D uncertain. Germline V gene sequence: CDR1 MNHEY, CDR2 SVGEGT. The V gene lost 6 bases and the J gene lost 4 bases, with 13 bases spanning the gap. The CDR3 is 13 residues long. The CDR3 coding sequence is TGTGCCAGCAGCCTACGCCCGGGTTACGAGCAGTACTTC. It yields the protein CASSLRPGYEQYF.

V is TRBV2 and J is TRBJ2-1; TRBD1 matches at 7 bases. The germline V gene encodes CDR1 SNHLY and CDR2 FYNNEI. Trimming removed 6 bases from V and 6 bases from J; junction bases left unmatched: 5. The CDR3 totals 13 residues. CDR3: CASSGTAANEQFF. CDR3 nucleotide sequence: TGTGCCAGCAGCGGGACAGCGGCCAATGAGCAGTTCTTC. The full variable domain, rest sourced from reference TRBV2 and TRBJ2-1, is EPEVTQTPSHQVTQMGQEVILRCVPISNHLYFYWYRQILGQKVEFLVSFYNNEISEKSEIFDDQFSVERPDGSNFTLKIRSTKLEDSAMYFCASSGTAANEQFFGPGTRLTVL.

This sequence joins TRBV7-9 and TRBJ2-7, with TRBD2 matching over 7 bases. Germline V gene data show CDR1 as SEHNR and CDR2 as FQNEAQ (reference sequence). The CDR3 totals 15 residues. V shed 5 bases and J 2 bases; nucleotides not matched to a gene: 9. The DNA of the CDR3 is TGTGCCAGCAGCCCCAGGGAGGGGCCGACCTACGAGCAGTACTTC. Its translation is CASSPREGPTYEQYF.

The V and J genes are TRBV6-2 or TRBV6-3 and TRBJ2-5; 7 bases align to TRBD1. The DNA end lines up better with TRBJ2-7; the J call may be wrong. Looked up from germline, CDR1 is MNHEY and CDR2 is SVGEGT. The CDR3 contains 15 residues. The CDR3 loop reads CASSPFWGQNYEQYF. Written as DNA, the CDR3 is TGTGCCAGCAGCCCTTTTTGGGGACAGAACTACGAGCAGTACTTC.

The chain uses TRBV7-2 and TRBJ1-2; D unresolved. The V gene's germline CDR1 is SGHTA and CDR2 FQGNSA. Trimming shortened V by 5 bases and J by 4 bases, and 11 bases separated the two germline ends. The CDR3 sequence is 13 residues long. In nucleotides, the CDR3 is TGTGCCAGCAGCGGAGATGTAGGCTATGGCTACACCTTC. Translated, it gives CASSGDVGYGYTF.

With respect to this clonotype: The junction departs from germline at one end; a sequencing error may be responsible. The V call is TRBV6-4, the J call TRBJ1-6, with TRBD1 matching over 7 bases. Germline values: CDR1 MRHNA, CDR2 SNTAGT. This CDR3 has 15 residues. CDR3 loop: CASSDLNRGDSPPHF. CDR3 nucleotides: TGTGCCAGCAGTGACCTTAACAGGGGAGATTCACCCCCCCACTTT.

The rearrangement joins TRBV6-2 or TRBV6-3 to TRBJ1-2, with D unclear. Germline loops: CDR1 MNHEY, CDR2 SVGEGT. This CDR3 spans 14 amino acids. V was clipped by 6 bases and J by 8 bases, with 19 bases between them. CDR3 nucleotide sequence: TGTGCCAGCAGCCTGAGAACCATCGTGGGAGGCTACACCTTC. Its translation: CASSLRTIVGGYTF.

This clonotype was seen more than once but under ten times. This chain uses TRBV20-1 with TRBJ2-3, with a weak D call TRBD2 (5 bases). CDR3 length: 12 residues. CDR1 is DFQATT and CDR2 is SNEGSKA in the germline V gene (reference sequence). V was trimmed by 4 bases and J by 3 bases, leaving 8 bases between them. The CDR3, as DNA: TGCAGTGCTAATCGGGGTACAGATACGCAGTATTTT. The encoded protein is CSANRGTDTQYF.